This T cell receptor (beta chain) was retrieved from a study of blood T cell repertoires in COVID-19. Study-wide context: Sources were T cells, B-cell-depleted T cells, or PBMCs; the material itself was cDNA or gDNA.

Per the germline V gene, CDR1 is SGHNT and CDR2 is YYREEE (reference sequence). The CDR3 loop spans 15 amino acids. V was clipped by 2 bases and J by 5 bases; unmatched bases: 7. Original methodology: Cell counts per sample came from amplifying reference gene primers. Generated by immunoSEQ multiplex PCR, the TCRdb table keeps only in-frame clones and is missing some. V and J calls and clone size are given by that table; D and trimming were obtained from the DNA. The sample has around 280,000 clones; about nine tenths are singletons. This clonotype was obtained from a woman aged 50 to 60 who had recovered from COVID-19. Sequenced material: peripheral blood. The chain has TRBV5-4 and TRBJ2-5; 9 positions agree with TRBD2. In nucleotides, the CDR3 is TGTGCCAGCAGCTTTGCGGGGGGGCCCCGGGAGACCCAGTACTTC. Translation: CASSFAGGPRETQYF.